This is a list of T cell receptor beta chains from one sample in a study of cytomegalovirus exposure and HLA in healthy donors. Here immunoSEQ multiplex PCR was the method, and the copy in TCRdb shows in-frame clones only, minus some. This table holds 200,000 or so clones, roughly four fifths found once. Material: PBMCs. These receptors were collected from a woman aged 45 to 65 in good health and CMV-seropositive. Each CDR3 is given with its conserved first and last residue. The D gene is left open where the match is weak. Where a row states a size, it is once, few, many or the class of an expanded clone; other rows omit it.

v_call	j_call	clone_size	d_call	cdr3_aa	cdr3_nt
TRBV28	TRBJ1-5	NA	NA	CASSIDTYSNQPQHF	TGTGCCAGCAGTATTGACACTTATAGCAATCAGCCCCAGCATTTT
TRBV6-1	TRBJ1-1	NA	TRBD1	CAAGQGRMAEAFF	TGTGCCGCCGGACAGGGGAGGATGGCTGAAGCTTTCTTT
TRBV25-1	TRBJ1-1	NA	NA	CASSGAGERTEAFF	TGTGCCAGCAGTGGTGCGGGGGAGCGTACTGAAGCTTTCTTT
TRBV7-2	TRBJ2-7	NA	NA	CASSPGQVYEQYF	TGTGCCAGCAGCCCGGGACAAGTCTACGAGCAGTACTTC
TRBV27	TRBJ2-1	NA	TRBD2	CASSLVGGAYNEQFF	TGTGCCAGCAGTTTAGTGGGGGGGGCCTACAATGAGCAGTTCTTC
TRBV5-1	TRBJ1-5	NA	NA	CASSLGGQGDQPQHF	TGCGCCAGCAGCTTGGGGGGCCAGGGCGATCAGCCCCAGCATTTT
TRBV7-9	TRBJ2-7	NA	NA	CASSTSYEQYF	TGTGCCAGCAGCACAAGCTACGAGCAGTACTTC
TRBV6-5	TRBJ2-2	NA	NA	CASRETGFHGELFF	TGTGCCAGCAGGGAAACAGGGTTTCACGGGGAGCTGTTTTTT
TRBV2	TRBJ1-1	NA	NA	CASSQNTEAFF	TGTGCCAGCAGCCAGAACACTGAAGCTTTCTTT
TRBV27	TRBJ2-7	NA	NA	CASSRSGPTSSYEQYF	TGTGCCAGCAGTAGATCCGGGCCCACTAGCTCCTACGAGCAGTACTTC
TRBV2	TRBJ2-4	NA	TRBD1	CASSAGQGPNIQYF	TGTGCCAGCAGTGCGGGACAGGGCCCAAACATTCAGTACTTC
TRBV15	TRBJ2-5	once	NA	CATSLRKAEETQYF	TGTGCCACCAGCCTTCGAAAAGCCGAAGAGACCCAGTACTTC
TRBV9	TRBJ1-4	NA	NA	CASSEGWTAGEEKLFF	TGTGCCAGCAGCGAGGGGTGGACAGCGGGGGAAGAAAAACTGTTTTTT
TRBV7-9	TRBJ1-4	NA	NA	CASTIGTNNEKLFF	TGTGCCAGCACCATCGGGACAAATAATGAAAAACTGTTTTTT
TRBV4-3	TRBJ2-5	NA	NA	CASSFNGQETQYF	TGCGCCAGCAGCTTCAACGGGCAAGAGACCCAGTACTTC
TRBV6-6	TRBJ2-1	NA	NA	CASYQGNRAHNEQFF	TGTGCCAGCTATCAAGGCAACAGGGCCCACAATGAGCAGTTCTTC
TRBV5-1	TRBJ2-3	NA	TRBD2	CASRSGTSFTDTQYF	TGCGCCAGCAGATCCGGGACTAGTTTCACAGATACGCAGTATTTT
TRBV18	TRBJ2-1	NA	NA	CASSQQVGPNEQFF	TGTGCCAGCTCTCAACAGGTGGGCCCCAATGAGCAGTTCTTC
TRBV7-2	TRBJ2-4	NA	TRBD1	CASSLGPDRPQNIQYF	TGTGCCAGCAGCTTAGGGCCGGACAGGCCTCAAAACATTCAGTACTTC
TRBV7-2	TRBJ2-7	NA	TRBD2	CASTRGGPGGYEQYF	TGTGCCAGCACTCGGGGGGGGCCGGGAGGCTACGAGCAGTACTTC
TRBV4-3	TRBJ1-1	NA	TRBD1	CASSQKMEDRVETEAFF	TGCGCCAGCAGCCAAAAAATGGAGGACAGGGTGGAGACTGAAGCTTTCTTT
TRBV5-8	TRBJ2-7	NA	TRBD2	CASRLTGTSGNYEQYF	TGTGCCAGCAGACTTACAGGGACTAGCGGGAATTACGAGCAGTACTTC
TRBV7-6	TRBJ2-2	once	TRBD2	CASSPRGGENTGELFF	TGTGCCAGCAGCCCCCGCGGGGGGGAGAACACCGGGGAGCTGTTTTTT
TRBV18	TRBJ2-1	NA	TRBD2	CASSPPQRETGEQFF	TGTGCCAGCTCACCCCCGCAGCGGGAGACTGGTGAGCAGTTCTTC
TRBV14	TRBJ2-3	NA	NA	CASSQVLASLQYF	TGTGCCAGCAGCCAAGTTCTAGCTAGCCTTCAGTATTTT
TRBV18	TRBJ2-5	few	NA	CASSLREQETQYF	TGTGCCAGCTCCCTACGGGAACAAGAGACCCAGTACTTC